Below are 27 T cell receptor beta chains sequenced from a single sample in a study of T cell responses to AZD1222 COVID-19 vaccine. The assay was immunoSEQ multiplex PCR, and TCRdb's table has in-frame clones only and misses some. The sample shows about 100,000 clones, 65% to 90% of them seen only once. The source material was peripheral blood, sampled on day 0 of AZD1222 vaccination. These receptor sequences come from an adult in good health.

This clone was seen only a few times. This chain joins TRBV30 and TRBJ1-6; D is undetermined. Between the trimmed V and J ends, which lost 3 bases and 10 bases, there was a span of 10 bases. The CDR3 is 12 amino acids. Germline V CDR1 and CDR2: GTSNPN, SVGIG (reference sequence). The DNA for the CDR3 is TGTGCCTGGAGGGTGGGCGAGTCACCCCTCCACTTT. Amino acids: CAWRVGESPLHF.

V and J are TRBV19 and TRBJ1-2; no firm D call. CDR3 length: 12 residues. V lost 6 bases, J lost 7 bases, and 12 bases lay in between. Germline CDR1 is LNHDA and CDR2 is SQIVND (reference sequence). The CDR3 sequence: CASRFEGGGYTF. CDR3 nucleotides: TGTGCCAGTAGATTCGAGGGAGGTGGCTACACCTTC.

This clone came up once. The rearrangement joins TRBV6-2 or TRBV6-3 to TRBJ2-6; D is perhaps TRBD2 (6 bases). Per germline, CDR1 MNHEY and CDR2 SVGEGT. The CDR3 runs 16 residues. Trimming cost V 6 bases and J 4 bases, with 16 bases left between them. CDR3 nucleotide sequence: TGTGCCAGCAGCCCGAGGGAGGCGGAAGGGGCCAACGTCCTGACTTTC. This gives the protein CASSPREAEGANVLTF.

The chain has TRBV5-1 and TRBJ2-7; 9 bases map to TRBD2. Germline loops: CDR1 SGHRS, CDR2 YFSETQ. The V and J ends lost 0 bases and 4 bases, in that order; junction bases with no gene match: 8. The CDR3 runs to 16 residues. The CDR3 reads CASSLGALAGTYEQYF. The DNA for the CDR3 is TGCGCCAGCAGCTTGGGGGCCCTAGCGGGGACTTACGAGCAGTACTTC. The full variable domain, with the rest looked up from reference TRBV5-1 and TRBJ2-7, is KAGVTQTPRYLIKTRGQQVTLSCSPISGHRSVSWYQQTPGQGLQFLFEYFSETQRNKGNFPGRFSGRQFSNSRSEMNVSTLELGDSALYLCASSLGALAGTYEQYFGPGTRLTVT.

This chain uses TRBV5-6 with TRBJ2-2; 8 bases are a match to TRBD2. CDR1 and CDR2 from the germline V gene are SGHDT and YYEEEE. The CDR3 runs 16 residues. The V gene end was trimmed by 3 bases and the J gene end by 7 bases; junction bases not matched to a gene: 11. CDR3 sequence reads: CASSYGGADLVGELFF. CDR3 nucleotide sequence: TGTGCCAGCAGCTACGGGGGGGCCGATTTGGTCGGGGAGCTGTTTTTT.

In its sample, this clone was seen once. The rearrangement links TRBV19 to TRBJ1-1, with 7 bases identical to TRBD1. Germline values: CDR1 LNHDA, CDR2 SQIVND (reference sequence). V shed 5 bases and J 2 bases; nucleotides not matched to a gene: 8. This CDR3 contains 15 residues. The CDR3 is CASSPRQGLNTEAFF. The CDR3 DNA reads as TGTGCCAGTAGTCCCCGACAGGGTTTAAACACTGAAGCTTTCTTT.

The chain is built from TRBV4-1 and TRBJ2-7; 7 nucleotides agree with TRBD1. V shed 0 bases and J 2 bases; nucleotides not matched to a gene: 1. Looked up from germline, CDR1 is MGHRA and CDR2 is YSYEKL. The CDR3 contains 14 residues. CDR3 region: CASSQDGTAYEQYF. The CDR3 DNA sequence: TGCGCCAGCAGCCAAGATGGGACAGCCTACGAGCAGTACTTC.

This chain links TRBV27 with TRBJ1-4; D is perhaps TRBD1 (6 bases). V gave up 5 bases and J gave up 10 bases, with 17 bases separating them. The CDR3 has 14 amino acids. Looked up from germline, CDR1 is MNHEY and CDR2 is SMNVEV (reference sequence). This CDR3 is CASSPTRVRGKLFF. CDR3 coding DNA: TGTGCCAGCAGTCCTACACGGGTCAGGGGAAAACTGTTTTTT.

J is TRBJ2-7 and V is TRBV10-1; 9 bases fit TRBD1. The CDR3 sequence is 16 residues long. The J segment lost 2 bases and the V segment lost 4 bases, leaving 9 bases of the junction unmatched. CDR1 and CDR2 (germline): WNHNN, SYGVQD (reference sequence). CDR3 coding DNA: TGCGCCAGCAGTGGTCCCGGGACAGGGAGCACCTACGAGCAGTACTTC. Translated: CASSGPGTGSTYEQYF.

The chain recombines TRBV6-4 with TRBJ1-5; TRBD1 is a possible D gene (6 bases). Germline V gene sequence: CDR1 MRHNA, CDR2 SNTAGT. The CDR3 has 16 amino acids. Trimming took 3 bases from V and 5 from J, leaving 17 bases between them. The CDR3 DNA reads TGTGCCAGCAGTGATACAGGGTGGGGGATCGATCAGCCCCAGCATTTT. As protein: CASSDTGWGIDQPQHF.

The V and J genes are TRBV5-1 and TRBJ1-2; perhaps TRBD1 as D (5 bases). The germline V gene encodes CDR1 SGHRS and CDR2 YFSETQ. Between the trimmed V and J ends, which lost 4 bases and 6 bases, there was a span of 19 bases. This CDR3 contains 15 residues. The CDR3 DNA reads as TGCGCCAGCAGCCCTTACCCGGGAGGGGTGGATGGCTACACCTTC. It is translated as CASSPYPGGVDGYTF.

The chain uses TRBV25-1 and TRBJ2-2; 8 bases match TRBD2. The V gene's germline CDR1 is MGHDK and CDR2 SYGVNS. The CDR3 is 16 residues long. With V trimmed by 2 bases and J by 4 bases, 6 bases remained unmatched. CDR3 residues: CASSEAAGAVTGELFF. The CDR3 coding sequence is TGTGCCAGCAGTGAAGCAGCGGGGGCCGTCACCGGGGAGCTGTTTTTT.

The chain links TRBV7-6 to TRBJ2-3; D gene uncertain. V shed 1 base and J shed 0 bases, with 8 bases lying between them. Germline CDR1 and CDR2: SGHVS and FNYEAQ. The CDR3 extends over 15 amino acids. CDR3 nucleotide sequence: TGTGCCAGCAGCTTAGGGTCCCTGAGCACAGATACGCAGTATTTT. Translated, it gives CASSLGSLSTDTQYF.

The rearrangement links TRBV10-3 to TRBJ1-1, with 11 bases that match TRBD1. The CDR3 consists of 13 residues. Looked up from germline, CDR1 is ENHRY and CDR2 is SYGVKD. V was pared by 4 bases and J by 11 bases, with 6 bases of the junction left unmatched. The CDR3 DNA reads as TGTGCCATCAGTGGGACAGGGGGCGGGCGGGCTTTCTTT. Protein product: CAISGTGGGRAFF.

The chain employs TRBV27 and TRBJ1-4; no clear D gene. V dropped 0 bases and J dropped 1 base, with 6 bases sitting between them. The CDR3 sequence is 15 residues long. The germline V gene has CDR1 MNHEY and CDR2 SMNVEV (reference sequence). The CDR3 spells CASSLSFGTNEKLFF. CDR3 DNA sequence: TGTGCCAGCAGTTTATCCTTTGGAACTAATGAAAAACTGTTTTTT. The full variable domain, rest sourced from reference TRBV27 and TRBJ1-4, is EAQVTQNPRYLITVTGKKLTVTCSQNMNHEYMSWYRQDPGLGLRQIYYSMNVEVTDKGDVPEGYKVSRKEKRNFPLILESPSPNQTSLYFCASSLSFGTNEKLFFGSGTQLSVL.

The V and J genes are TRBV7-6 and TRBJ1-4; unclear D gene. CDR1 SGHVS and CDR2 FNYEAQ come from the germline V gene. V gave up 1 base and J gave up 8 bases, with 5 bases separating them. This CDR3 is 12 amino acids long. CDR3 protein: CASSLGSEKLFF. The CDR3 nucleotides are TGTGCCAGCAGCTTAGGGAGCGAAAAACTGTTTTTT. Full variable domain (remainder filled in from reference TRBV7-6 and TRBJ1-4): GAGVSQSPRYKVTKRGQDVALRCDPISGHVSLYWYRQALGQGPEFLTYFNYEAQQDKSGLPNDRFSAERPEGSISTLTIQRTEQRDSAMYRCASSLGSEKLFFGSGTQLSVL.

This sequence joins TRBV18 and TRBJ2-5; 9 positions agree with TRBD1. The trim removed 3 bases at V and 2 bases at J, leaving 4 bases unmatched. This CDR3 has 15 amino acids. Germline values: CDR1 KGHSH, CDR2 LQKENI. CDR3 coding DNA: TGTGCCAGCTCACCTCGGGGACAGGGACAAGAGACCCAGTACTTC. It translates to CASSPRGQGQETQYF.

This clone appeared once. The V gene is TRBV6-2 or TRBV6-3, the J gene TRBJ1-5; maybe TRBD1 (5 bases). The CDR3 spans 20 residues. V gave up 4 bases and J gave up 0 bases, with 25 bases separating them. Germline values: CDR1 MNHEY, CDR2 SVGEGT. The CDR3 loop reads CASSSRGLRGRHDSNQPQHF. The CDR3 coding sequence is TGTGCCAGCAGTTCCCGAGGGTTGAGGGGTCGGCATGATAGCAATCAGCCCCAGCATTTT.

The chain couples TRBV29-1 to TRBJ2-1; the match to TRBD2 covers 10 bases. V shed 7 bases, J shed 8 bases, and the junction held 11 bases outside the gene matches. The V gene's germline CDR1 is SQVTM and CDR2 ANQGSEA. CDR3 size: 14 residues. The CDR3 DNA reads TGCAGCGATTGTATTGCTAGCGGGGGCGATGAGCAGTTCTTC. Its translation is CSDCIASGGDEQFF.

This chain links TRBV27 with TRBJ2-7; D perhaps matches TRBD2 (7 bases). Trimming stripped 6 bases from V and 5 bases from J, with 17 bases between. Looked up from germline, CDR1 is MNHEY and CDR2 is SMNVEV (reference sequence). The CDR3 covers 14 residues. The chain's CDR3 is CASRGGGIWDEQYF. The CDR3 bases are TGTGCCAGCAGAGGGGGGGGGATTTGGGACGAGCAGTACTTC.

CDR3 protein: CASRKDSSNTGELFF. The CDR3 DNA sequence: TGTGCCAGCAGGAAGGACAGTTCGAACACCGGGGAGCTGTTTTTT. This chain links TRBV7-9 with TRBJ2-2; TRBD1 might be the D (6 bases). Trimming pared 6 bases from V and 0 bases from J, leaving 11 bases between. The CDR3 covers 15 residues. CDR1 and CDR2 (germline): SEHNR, FQNEAQ (reference sequence).

V and J are TRBV2 and TRBJ1-1, with D possibly TRBD1 on 5 matching bases. The CDR3 is 15 residues long. Deletions cut 3 bases from V and 1 base from J, with 12 bases between. CDR1 SNHLY and CDR2 FYNNEI come from the germline V gene. CDR3 in amino acids: CASSDLGRGNTEAFF. The DNA for the CDR3 is TGTGCCAGCAGTGATTTGGGGCGCGGGAACACTGAAGCTTTCTTT.

The rearrangement joins TRBV18 to TRBJ2-7, with D uncertain. The CDR3 has 12 residues. Germline loops: CDR1 KGHSH, CDR2 LQKENI. V was pared by 1 base and J by 7 bases, with 8 bases between. CDR3 residues: CASSPREGEQYF. CDR3 bases: TGTGCCAGCTCACCACGGGAAGGTGAGCAGTACTTC. Full variable domain (missing parts from reference TRBV18 and TRBJ2-7): NAGVMQNPRHLVRRRGQEARLRCSPMKGHSHVYWYRQLPEEGLKFMVYLQKENIIDESGMPKERFSAEFPKEGPSILRIQQVVRGDSAAYFCASSPREGEQYFGPGTRLTVT.

A remark on this clone: Different DNA sequences within this sample yield the same CDR3. This chain joins TRBV3-1 (or the pseudogene TRBV3-2) and TRBJ2-7, with 11 bases lining up with TRBD2. The germline V gene encodes CDR1 LGHDT and CDR2 YNNKEL (reference sequence). This CDR3 region has 15 residues. The V gene end was trimmed by 0 bases and the J gene end by 4 bases; junction bases not matched to a gene: 2. For the CDR3, the DNA is TGTGCCAGCAGCCAAGAGGGACTAGCGGAGTACGAGCAGTACTTC. It translates to CASSQEGLAEYEQYF.

The CDR3 DNA follows: TGTGCCAGCAGTGAAGCGTACAGGTCCGCAAATTCACCCCTCCACTTT. Its protein product is CASSEAYRSANSPLHF. This chain uses TRBV6-1 with TRBJ1-6; D is possibly TRBD1 (5 bases). This CDR3 spans 16 amino acids. Germline values: CDR1 MNHNS, CDR2 SASEGT. The V and J ends lost 0 bases and 7 bases respectively, with 13 bases between them.

The rearrangement uses TRBV30 and TRBJ2-3, with TRBD1 matching over 7 bases. V shed 3 bases, J shed 7 bases, and the junction held 4 bases outside the gene matches. CDR3 size: 12 residues. Germline assignment: CDR1 GTSNPN and CDR2 SVGIG (reference sequence). In DNA, the CDR3 is TGTGCCTGGAGAAGGGGGCTGAATACGCAGTATTTT. Its protein is CAWRRGLNTQYF. The full variable domain, completed using reference TRBV30 and TRBJ2-3, is SQTIHQWPATLVQPVGSPLSLECTVEGTSNPNLYWYRQAAGRGLQLLFYSVGIGQISSEVPQNLSASRPQDRQFILSSKKLLLSDSGFYLCAWRRGLNTQYFGPGTRLTVL.

This clone was seen a single time. The chain links TRBV21-1 to TRBJ2-7; the table's D gene call, TRBD1, was not cross checked with the DNA. TRBV21-1 is tagged as a pseudogene. This CDR3 comprises 14 residues. The DNA for the CDR3 is TGTGCCAGCCCTACCCGGGACAGGATATACGAGCAGTACTTC. This sequence encodes CASPTRDRIYEQYF.